A single sample gave rise to the 13 T cell receptor beta chains below, sequenced in a study of identical twins' blood T cells. TCRdb processed the 5' RACE reads anew with MiXCR; each CDR3 protein has one entry. The table has 400,000 or so distinct CDR3 sequences, roughly 30% seen once; the top ten hold roughly 6.1%. Sequenced input: PBMCs. The receptors derive from a woman aged 18-49 years in good health.

As for this clonotype: The CDR3 ends on some other residue instead of the conserved phenylalanine or tryptophan, so this is likely a read error. The chain employs TRBV6-2 or TRBV6-3 and TRBJ1-1; a weak D match, TRBD1 (6 bases). Germline values: CDR1 MNHEY, CDR2 SVGEGT. V lost 2 bases and J lost 6, with 13 bases in between. The CDR3 is made up of 14 amino acids. The CDR3 DNA reads TGTGCCAGCAGTTACCGTCTGGGGGCCTCTGAAGCTTTCCTT. Translation: CASSYRLGASEAFL.

This chain connects TRBV11-3 to TRBJ2-4; D unclear. The CDR3 contains 16 residues. Trimming removed 2 bases at V and 0 bases at J, with 11 bases between. Germline V CDR1 and CDR2: SGHNT, YENEEA. In DNA, the CDR3 is TGTGCCAGCAGCTTATTGACGCGGTTAGCCAAAAACATTCAGTACTTC. Its translation is CASSLLTRLAKNIQYF. Full variable domain (outside the CDR3, taken from reference TRBV11-3 and TRBJ2-4): EAGVVQSPRYKIIEKKQPVAFWCNPISGHNTLYWYLQNLGQGPELLIRYENEEAVDDSQLPKDRFSAERLKGVDSTLKIQPAELGDSAVYLCASSLLTRLAKNIQYFGAGTRLSVL.

This clonotype was counted only a few times. This rearrangement joins TRBV6-5 to TRBJ2-3; 8 bases align to TRBD2. Trimming took 10 bases from V and 4 from J; bases not matched to a gene: 10. CDR3 length: 14 residues. Germline assignment: CDR1 MNHEY and CDR2 SVGAGI. The DNA of the CDR3 is TGTGCCACCACCGGCGGGAGGATTTCAGATACGCAGTATTTT. It yields the protein CATTGGRISDTQYF.

V and J are TRBV9 and TRBJ2-6; D is ambiguous. Trimming stripped 3 bases from V and 0 bases from J, with 10 bases between. In germline, CDR1 is SGDLS, CDR2 YYNGEE. This CDR3 spans 16 amino acids. The CDR3 is CASSAPSGSGANVLTF. The CDR3 bases are TGTGCCAGCAGCGCTCCCTCCGGCTCTGGGGCCAACGTCCTGACTTTC.

The rearrangement joins TRBV6-6 to TRBJ1-1, with unresolved D. V dropped 9 bases and J dropped 1 base, with 15 bases sitting between them. The germline V gene encodes CDR1 MNHNY and CDR2 SVGAGI (reference sequence). The CDR3 is 14 residues long. CDR3 in amino acids: CASFNRQSNTEAFF. The CDR3 nucleotides are TGTGCCAGTTTTAATCGGCAGTCGAACACTGAAGCTTTCTTT.

This clonotype was observed a handful of times. This chain uses TRBV5-1 with TRBJ1-4; 7 positions agree with TRBD1. This CDR3 contains 17 residues. The germline CDR1 and CDR2 sequences are SGHRS and YFSETQ. Germline trimming cut 1 base from V and 3 bases from J; bases unmatched to any gene: 9. CDR3 protein: CASSLFQGGRANEKLFF. In nucleotides, the CDR3 is TGCGCCAGCAGCTTGTTCCAGGGGGGTCGCGCTAATGAAAAACTGTTTTTT.

The chain is built from TRBV6-2 or TRBV6-3 and TRBJ2-7; tentatively, D is TRBD2 (5 bases). Trimming took 0 bases from V and 5 from J, leaving 14 bases between them. CDR1 MNHEY and CDR2 SVGEGT come from the germline V gene. This CDR3 is built from 15 residues. The CDR3: CASSYSGVAVHEQYF. The CDR3 DNA is TGTGCCAGCAGTTACTCGGGAGTCGCGGTCCACGAGCAGTACTTC.

The chain links TRBV10-3 to TRBJ2-2; 7 nucleotides match TRBD1. The CDR3 totals 16 residues. The V gene's germline CDR1 is ENHRY and CDR2 SYGVKD. The trim removed 4 bases at V and 4 bases at J, leaving 9 bases unmatched. The CDR3 loop reads CAISARPGQSTGELFF. CDR3 DNA: TGTGCCATCAGTGCGAGACCGGGACAGTCCACCGGGGAGCTGTTTTTT.

The genes are TRBV7-9 and TRBJ1-1; D unclear. From germline, CDR1 is SEHNR and CDR2 FQNEAQ (reference sequence). Trimming left V 8 bases short and J 0 bases short, with 13 bases between. This CDR3 has 14 residues. For the CDR3, the DNA is TGTGCCAGCGAATTTGGCCACATGAACACTGAAGCTTTCTTT. Its translation is CASEFGHMNTEAFF.

This clonotype came up a few times. The rearrangement links TRBV9 to TRBJ1-2, with D possibly matching TRBD1 (5 bases). Germline V CDR1 and CDR2: SGDLS, YYNGEE. Trimming left V 4 bases short and J 3 bases short, with 13 bases between. This CDR3 is 14 amino acids long. The CDR3 loop is CASSNGAGDYGYTF. CDR3 DNA sequence: TGTGCCAGCAGCAATGGGGCGGGTGACTATGGCTACACCTTC.

The chain has TRBV13 and TRBJ1-1; D gene ambiguous. CDR1 is PRHDT and CDR2 is FYEKMQ in the germline V gene (reference sequence). Trimming stripped 2 bases from V and 8 bases from J, with 15 bases between. The CDR3 covers 14 residues. This CDR3 is CASSLSSNEREAFF. In nucleotides, the CDR3 is TGTGCCAGCAGCTTATCCAGTAATGAACGGGAAGCTTTCTTT.

The genes are TRBV2 and TRBJ1-5; 9 positions match TRBD1. Germline V lookup: CDR1 SNHLY, CDR2 FYNNEI. J lost 7 bases, V lost 3 bases, and 7 bases had no gene match. The CDR3 covers 15 residues. CDR3 sequence reads: CASSDAGQGHQPQHF. In DNA form, the CDR3 reads TGTGCCAGCAGTGATGCGGGACAGGGACACCAGCCCCAGCATTTT.

The CDR3 sequence is CASSFGGSNNQPQHF. CDR3 DNA: TGTGCCAGCAGCTTCGGGGGCTCAAACAATCAGCCCCAGCATTTT. This chain joins TRBV11-2 and TRBJ1-5; perhaps TRBD1 as D (6 bases). The CDR3 is made up of 15 amino acids. Trimming removed 3 bases at V and 3 bases at J, with 12 bases between. Germline V gene sequence: CDR1 SGHAT, CDR2 FQNNGV.